A single sample is the source of the 6 T cell receptor beta chains below, sequenced in a study of cytomegalovirus exposure and HLA in healthy donors. The table came from immunoSEQ multiplex PCR; TCRdb's copy has only in-frame clones and leaves some out. The table records 250,000 or so clones, around 90% of them present only once. The sequenced sample was PBMCs. These receptors originate from a woman aged 18 to 35 in good health and CMV-seronegative.

This clone was seen just once. The chain recombines TRBV10-3 with TRBJ2-1; a possible D gene is TRBD1 (6 bases). V lost 3 bases to trimming and J lost 8 bases, with 17 bases between them. The CDR3 is 15 residues long. The germline gives CDR1 ENHRY, CDR2 SYGVKD. The CDR3 protein is CAISEGNRVHDEQFF. The CDR3 coding sequence is TGTGCCATCAGTGAAGGGAACAGGGTCCACGATGAGCAGTTCTTC.

This chain links TRBV6-5 with TRBJ1-5; D unresolved. The V gene's germline CDR1 is MNHEY and CDR2 SVGAGI. The length of the CDR3 is 14 residues. V gave up 4 bases and J gave up 1 base, with 8 bases separating them. The CDR3 loop is CASSLRASNQPQHF. DNA of the CDR3: TGTGCCAGCAGTTTGCGAGCGAGCAATCAGCCCCAGCATTTT.

A remark on this clone: A junction boundary mismatches the germline segment, possibly from a read error. This rearrangement joins TRBV6-1 to TRBJ1-5; 9 bases fit TRBD1. The V gene's germline CDR1 is MNHNS and CDR2 SASEGT. The CDR3 runs 17 residues. The CDR3 here is CASSEGTGLIEDQPQHF. The CDR3 DNA follows: TGTGCCAGCAGCGAAGGGACAGGGTTAATTGAGGATCAGCCCCAGCATTTT.

The V and J genes are TRBV11-3 and TRBJ2-1, with 9 bases aligning to TRBD1. The V gene end was trimmed by 5 bases and the J gene end by 4 bases; junction bases not matched to a gene: 6. The length of the CDR3 is 15 residues. CDR1 and CDR2 from the germline V gene are SGHNT and YENEEA. The DNA for the CDR3 is TGTGCCAGCAGCCCAAGACAGGGGGTTTACAATGAGCAGTTCTTC. Translating gives CASSPRQGVYNEQFF.

The rearrangement uses TRBV7-6 and TRBJ2-3; a weak D match, TRBD2 (6 bases). Germline lookup yields CDR1 SGHVS and CDR2 FNYEAQ. This CDR3 comprises 14 residues. V lost 7 bases, J lost 0 bases, and 11 bases lay in between. CDR3 DNA: TGTGCCAGCACCCGGGACTTCAGCACAGATACGCAGTATTTT. Amino acids: CASTRDFSTDTQYF.

Notes on this clone: Other DNA sequences in the same sample also yield this CDR3. This chain connects TRBV4-1 to TRBJ2-7; TRBD1 agrees at 10 bases. In germline, CDR1 is MGHRA, CDR2 YSYEKL. The CDR3 runs 14 residues. With 2 bases clipped from V and 4 bases from J, the junction kept 2 bases outside the gene matches. CDR3 loop: CASSQPGQGYEQYF. The CDR3 bases are TGCGCCAGCAGCCAACCGGGACAGGGGTACGAGCAGTACTTC.